This entry features one T cell receptor (beta chain) sequence. The germline V gene has CDR1 LGHDT and CDR2 YNNKEL (reference sequence). V gave up 11 bases and J gave up 6 bases; unmatched junction bases: 10. There are 15 residues in the CDR3. Per the original data handling: Researchers report that nucleated cell counts were estimated from reference gene primer amplification. The repertoire was sequenced with immunoSEQ multiplex PCR; TCRdb's copy has only in-frame clones and lacks some. V and J calls and clone size are those listed in that table; D and trimming were worked out from the DNA. The sample holds about 270,000 clones, 65% to 90% seen once. The data were obtained in a study of blood T cell repertoires in COVID-19. About the research overall: Sites across the United States, Italy and Spain contributed samples from acute and convalescent COVID-19. T cells, B-cell-depleted T cells, or PBMCs provided the cDNA or gDNA that served as material.

The material sequenced was peripheral blood. This clonotype originated in a woman aged 55-70 years with active or convalescent COVID-19. The V gene is TRBV3-1 (or the pseudogene TRBV3-2), the J gene TRBJ2-5, with TRBD2 matching 15 bases. Here the CDR3 reads CASREGLAGGKTQYF. CDR3 sequence (DNA): TGTGCCTCTCGAGAGGGACTAGCGGGGGGAAAGACCCAGTACTTC.